The 23 T cell receptor beta chains reported below all come from one sample, sequenced in a study of OX40 agonist ivuxolimab in advanced cancers. The table came from immunoSEQ multiplex PCR; TCRdb's copy has only in-frame clones and leaves some out. The profile shows approximately 99,000 clones, about 96% of them singletons. Sequences were derived from CD4+ or CD8+ T cells sorted from blood, sampled in a trial of the OX40 agonist ivuxolimab. The receptor source for this set is an adult with an advanced solid tumor such as melanoma, head and neck, liver or kidney cancer.

The genes are TRBV27 and TRBJ2-1; D gene ambiguous. V lost 1 base and J 1 base, leaving 5 bases between the germline ends. CDR3 length: 14 residues. Germline lookup yields CDR1 MNHEY and CDR2 SMNVEV (reference sequence). The DNA for the CDR3 is TGTGCCAGCAGTTTATTCGGATCCTACAATGAGCAGTTCTTC. Protein: CASSLFGSYNEQFF.

This chain links TRBV6-5 with TRBJ1-2; D is perhaps TRBD1 (6 bases). Between the trimmed V and J ends, which lost 1 base and 4 bases, there was a span of 10 bases. This CDR3 has 14 amino acids. The germline CDR1 and CDR2 sequences are MNHEY and SVGAGI. As DNA, the CDR3 is TGTGCCAGCAGTTACTGGGGGGGCAGCTATGGCTACACCTTC. Its protein is CASSYWGGSYGYTF.

The chain employs TRBV27 and TRBJ2-4; 9 bases are a match to TRBD2. This CDR3 has 14 amino acids. Looked up from germline, CDR1 is MNHEY and CDR2 is SMNVEV (reference sequence). V shed 3 bases and J 8 bases; nucleotides not matched to a gene: 5. CDR3 nucleotide sequence: TGTGCCAGCAGTTTGGCGGGGGGGGCATACATTCAGTACTTC. Residues: CASSLAGGAYIQYF.

The V call is TRBV27, the J call TRBJ2-1; 15 bases fit TRBD2. J was trimmed by 6 bases and V by 5 bases; bases with no gene match: 14. Per germline, CDR1 MNHEY and CDR2 SMNVEV (reference sequence). The CDR3 covers 19 residues. The CDR3 region is CASSLPGLAGGLWVNEQFF. The CDR3 bases are TGTGCCAGCAGTCTTCCCGGACTAGCGGGGGGGCTATGGGTCAATGAGCAGTTCTTC.

This sequence joins TRBV4-1 and TRBJ1-6; D unresolved. V lost 4 bases and J lost 5, with 12 bases in between. CDR1 and CDR2 from the germline V gene are MGHRA and YSYEKL. There are 15 residues in the CDR3. The CDR3 nucleotides read TGCGCCAGCAGCCTCCGGACGGACGATAATTCACCCCTCCACTTT. Its protein is CASSLRTDDNSPLHF.

The chain uses TRBV19 and TRBJ2-7; 10 bases map to TRBD1. The trim removed 6 bases at V and 6 bases at J, leaving 14 bases unmatched. Looked up from germline, CDR1 is LNHDA and CDR2 is SQIVND (reference sequence). This CDR3 is built from 16 residues. DNA of the CDR3: TGTGCCAGTAGCGACCCGGACAGGGGGTTAGGATCCGAGCAGTACTTC. The encoded protein is CASSDPDRGLGSEQYF.

V is TRBV11-2 and J is TRBJ2-2; tentatively, D is TRBD1 (6 bases). The CDR3 runs 17 residues. Germline-derived CDR1 and CDR2 are SGHAT and FQNNGV. The V gene lost 5 bases and the J gene lost 1 base, with 17 bases spanning the gap. The CDR3 loop is CASSPFHSGQNTGELFF. The DNA for the CDR3 is TGTGCCAGCAGCCCATTTCATTCGGGACAGAACACCGGGGAGCTGTTTTTT.

The chain carries TRBV2 and TRBJ1-5, with a weak D call TRBD1 (5 bases). This CDR3 is built from 15 residues. Trimming left V 3 bases short and J 4 bases short, with 13 bases between. Looked up from germline, CDR1 is SNHLY and CDR2 is FYNNEI. CDR3 sequence: CASSDQGNGNQPQHF. CDR3 DNA sequence: TGTGCCAGCAGTGACCAGGGAAATGGGAATCAGCCCCAGCATTTT.

The rearrangement uses TRBV7-9 and TRBJ2-5, with D tentatively TRBD1 or TRBD2 (5 bases each). Germline V gene lookup returns CDR1 SEHNR and CDR2 FQNEAQ (reference sequence). Trimming stripped 0 bases from V and 5 bases from J, with 7 bases between. This CDR3 is built from 13 residues. The CDR3 region is CASSLAEGETQYF. The CDR3 coding sequence is TGTGCCAGCAGCTTAGCTGAGGGGGAGACCCAGTACTTC.

This sequence joins TRBV15 and TRBJ1-5; D unclear. From germline, CDR1 is LNHNV and CDR2 YYDKDF (reference sequence). Deletions cut 0 bases from V and 1 base from J, with 7 bases between. There are 15 residues in the CDR3. The CDR3 DNA reads TGTGCCACCAGCAGAGACCCCGGGAGCAATCAGCCCCAGCATTTT. Its translation is CATSRDPGSNQPQHF. Full variable domain (missing parts from reference TRBV15 and TRBJ1-5): DAMVIQNPRYQVTQFGKPVTLSCSQTLNHNVMYWYQQKSSQAPKLLFHYYDKDFNNEADTPDNFQSRRPNTSFCFLDIRSPGLGDTAMYLCATSRDPGSNQPQHFGDGTRLSIL.

The chain combines TRBV27 with TRBJ1-1; 7 bases line up with TRBD1. The CDR3 is 14 residues long. CDR1 and CDR2 (germline): MNHEY, SMNVEV (reference sequence). The V gene end was trimmed by 5 bases and the J gene end by 0 bases; junction bases not matched to a gene: 3. The CDR3, as DNA: TGTGCCAGCAGTAACAGGGGATTGAACACTGAAGCTTTCTTT. Translating gives CASSNRGLNTEAFF.

The chain has TRBV6-5 and TRBJ1-1; TRBD1 might be the D (5 bases). The CDR3 totals 14 residues. The germline V and J ends were trimmed by 4 bases and 6 bases, with 15 bases remaining between them. CDR1 and CDR2 (germline): MNHEY, SVGAGI. The CDR3, as DNA: TGTGCCAGCAGTTCTACCGGGGGAAGTCCTGAAGCTTTCTTT. Amino acid sequence: CASSSTGGSPEAFF.

The chain is built from TRBV30 and TRBJ1-2, with 7 bases aligning to TRBD1. This CDR3 has 15 amino acids. CDR1 and CDR2 (germline): GTSNPN, SVGIG (reference sequence). J lost 4 bases, V lost 2 bases, and 10 bases had no gene match. In DNA, the CDR3 is TGTGCCTGGAGTCCCGGGACAGATCCTTTCTATGGCTACACCTTC. Protein sequence: CAWSPGTDPFYGYTF. Full variable domain (remainder filled in from reference TRBV30 and TRBJ1-2): SQTIHQWPATLVQPVGSPLSLECTVEGTSNPNLYWYRQAAGRGLQLLFYSVGIGQISSEVPQNLSASRPQDRQFILSSKKLLLSDSGFYLCAWSPGTDPFYGYTFGSGTRLTVV.

V is TRBV4-3 and J is TRBJ1-1; D is possibly TRBD1 (6 bases). V lost 5 bases and J lost 4, with 11 bases in between. CDR1 and CDR2 (germline): LGHNA, YSLEER. This CDR3 spans 13 amino acids. In DNA, the CDR3 is TGCGCCAGCAGCGAACAGGGCCCCACTGAAGCTTTCTTT. Translation: CASSEQGPTEAFF.

The CDR3 loop reads CASSLAGEQFF. CDR3 bases: TGTGCCAGCAGTTTGGCCGGGGAGCAGTTCTTC. V gene TRBV27 combines with J gene TRBJ2-1; D gene unclear. The CDR3 loop spans 11 amino acids. Trimming shortened V by 3 bases and J by 10 bases, and 7 bases separated the two germline ends. Germline-derived CDR1 and CDR2 are MNHEY and SMNVEV (reference sequence).

In nucleotides, the CDR3 is TGTGCCAGCAGTTTAAGGGGTTCAGGGTCCCGGGAGACCCAGTACTTC. This translates into CASSLRGSGSRETQYF. The V call is TRBV28, the J call TRBJ2-5, with a possible D match to TRBD1 (5 bases). V was cut by 2 bases and J by 5 bases, with 18 bases left in between. The CDR3 contains 16 residues. CDR1 MDHEN and CDR2 SYDVKM come from the germline V gene.

J is TRBJ2-7 and V is TRBV6-5, with D possibly TRBD2 on 6 matching bases. Trimming cost V 2 bases and J 7 bases, with 12 bases left between them. CDR3 length equals 13 residues. Germline V gene lookup returns CDR1 MNHEY and CDR2 SVGAGI. CDR3 in amino acids: CASSYLGLAEQYF. CDR3 in DNA: TGTGCCAGCAGTTACCTCGGTCTAGCGGAGCAGTACTTC.

The chain couples TRBV9 to TRBJ1-6; D possibly corresponds to TRBD1 (6 bases). V dropped 4 bases and J dropped 7 bases, with 12 bases sitting between them. Germline lookup yields CDR1 SGDLS and CDR2 YYNGEE. This CDR3 has 14 residues. Written as DNA, the CDR3 is TGTGCCAGCAGCCCGGGGGGGCTCAATTCACCCCTCCACTTT. Translated: CASSPGGLNSPLHF.

V is TRBV30 and J is TRBJ1-5, with D hard to call. V gave up 1 base and J gave up 0 bases, with 4 bases separating them. CDR1 and CDR2 (germline): GTSNPN, SVGIG (reference sequence). This CDR3 spans 13 amino acids. The CDR3 nucleotides are TGTGCCTGGAGTGATCTTAGCAATCAGCCCCAGCATTTT. This gives the protein CAWSDLSNQPQHF.

The chain uses TRBV9 and TRBJ2-1; 14 positions agree with TRBD2. Trimming at V came to 0 bases and at J to 0 bases, leaving 2 bases not matched to a gene. The CDR3 runs to 18 residues. CDR1 and CDR2 (germline): SGDLS, YYNGEE. This CDR3 is CASSVGLAGGSSYNEQFF. Here the CDR3 DNA reads TGTGCCAGCAGCGTAGGACTAGCGGGGGGGAGCTCCTACAATGAGCAGTTCTTC.

The chain has TRBV30 and TRBJ2-1, with a possible D match to TRBD1 (6 bases). Germline CDR1 is GTSNPN and CDR2 is SVGIG (reference sequence). Deletions cut 4 bases from V and 10 bases from J, with 17 bases between. The CDR3 spans 13 residues. CDR3 in amino acids: CAWIGQTMAEQFF. The CDR3 coding sequence is TGTGCCTGGATCGGACAGACAATGGCGGAGCAGTTCTTC.

The V and J genes are TRBV28 and TRBJ2-1, with unresolved D. The germline CDR1 and CDR2 sequences are MDHEN and SYDVKM. With 3 bases removed from V and 6 bases from J, the gap between germline ends came to 18 bases. The CDR3 has 16 amino acids. CDR3 protein: CASSFSSFGPPNEQFF. CDR3 nucleotide sequence: TGTGCCAGCAGTTTCTCTTCATTCGGGCCTCCCAATGAGCAGTTCTTC.

The chain has TRBV6-6 and TRBJ2-7; D remains ambiguous. The V and J ends lost 2 bases and 6 bases respectively, with 8 bases between them. CDR1 and CDR2 from the germline V gene are MNHNY and SVGAGI (reference sequence). This CDR3 region has 12 residues. The CDR3 DNA is TGTGCCAGCAGTTACAGTTATGGCGAGCAGTACTTC. Amino acids: CASSYSYGEQYF.